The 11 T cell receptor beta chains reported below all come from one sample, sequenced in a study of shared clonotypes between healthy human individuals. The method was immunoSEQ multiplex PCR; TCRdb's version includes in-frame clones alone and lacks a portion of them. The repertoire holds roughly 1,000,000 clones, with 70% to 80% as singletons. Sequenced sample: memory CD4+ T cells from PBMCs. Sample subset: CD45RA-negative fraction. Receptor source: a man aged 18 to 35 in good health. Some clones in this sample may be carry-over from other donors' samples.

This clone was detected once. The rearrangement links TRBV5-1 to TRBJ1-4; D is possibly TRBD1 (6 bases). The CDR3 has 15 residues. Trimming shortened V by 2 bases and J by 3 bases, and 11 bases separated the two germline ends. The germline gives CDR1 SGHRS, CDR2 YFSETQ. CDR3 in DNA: TGCGCCAGCAGCTTCCAAGGGGGGGCTAATGAAAAACTGTTTTTT. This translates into CASSFQGGANEKLFF.

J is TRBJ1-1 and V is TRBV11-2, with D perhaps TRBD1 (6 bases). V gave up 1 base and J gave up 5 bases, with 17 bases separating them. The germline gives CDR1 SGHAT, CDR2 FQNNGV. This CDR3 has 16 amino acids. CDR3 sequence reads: CASSLVMRGLGTEAFF. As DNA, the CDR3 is TGTGCCAGCAGCTTAGTGATGCGGGGGCTCGGAACTGAAGCTTTCTTT.

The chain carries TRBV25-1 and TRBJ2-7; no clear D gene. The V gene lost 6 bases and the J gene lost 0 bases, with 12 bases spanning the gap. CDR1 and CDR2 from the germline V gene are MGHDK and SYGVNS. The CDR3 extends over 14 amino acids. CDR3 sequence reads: CASRHDCNSYEQYF. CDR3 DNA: TGTGCCAGCAGACACGATTGTAACTCCTACGAGCAGTACTTC.

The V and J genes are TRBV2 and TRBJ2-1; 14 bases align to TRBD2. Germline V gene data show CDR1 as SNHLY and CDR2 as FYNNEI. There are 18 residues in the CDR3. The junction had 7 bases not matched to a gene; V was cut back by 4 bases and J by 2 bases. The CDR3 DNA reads TGTGCCAGCAGTGGGGGACTAGCGGGAGCGGGCCCCTACAATGAGCAGTTCTTC. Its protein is CASSGGLAGAGPYNEQFF.

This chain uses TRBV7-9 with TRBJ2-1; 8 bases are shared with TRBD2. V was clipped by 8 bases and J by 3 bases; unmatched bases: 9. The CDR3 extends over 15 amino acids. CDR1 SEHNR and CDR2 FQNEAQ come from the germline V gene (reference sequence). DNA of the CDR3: TGTGCCAGCGTCCCCGGGAGGGGAAGCTACAATGAGCAGTTCTTC. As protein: CASVPGRGSYNEQFF.

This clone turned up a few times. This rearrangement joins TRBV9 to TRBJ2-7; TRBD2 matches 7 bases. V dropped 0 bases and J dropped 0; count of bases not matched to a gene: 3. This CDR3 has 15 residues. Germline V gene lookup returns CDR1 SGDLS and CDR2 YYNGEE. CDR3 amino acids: CASSVGGSFSYEQYF. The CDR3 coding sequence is TGTGCCAGCAGCGTAGGCGGGAGTTTCTCCTACGAGCAGTACTTC.

The DNA for the CDR3 is TGCGCCAGCAGCTTGGGTGGTGGTCGCGAGCAGTACTTC. It translates to CASSLGGGREQYF. The J gene is TRBJ2-7, the V gene TRBV5-1; no clear D. This CDR3 region has 13 residues. The V and J ends lost 0 bases and 6 bases respectively, with 10 bases between them. Per the germline V gene, CDR1 is SGHRS and CDR2 is YFSETQ.

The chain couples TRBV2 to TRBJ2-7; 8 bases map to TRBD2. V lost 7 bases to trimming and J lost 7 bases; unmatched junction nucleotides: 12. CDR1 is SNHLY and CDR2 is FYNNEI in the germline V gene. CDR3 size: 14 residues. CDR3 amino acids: CASKARAGVREQYF. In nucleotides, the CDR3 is TGTGCCAGCAAGGCCCGAGCGGGAGTGAGAGAGCAGTACTTC.

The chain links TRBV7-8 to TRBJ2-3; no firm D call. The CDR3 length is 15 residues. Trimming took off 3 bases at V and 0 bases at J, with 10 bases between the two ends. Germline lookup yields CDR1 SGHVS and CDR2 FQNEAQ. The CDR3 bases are TGTGCCAGCAGCTTCCGACTGGAAAGCACAGATACGCAGTATTTT. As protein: CASSFRLESTDTQYF.

The CDR3 is CASSLSSTAVEAFF. In DNA, the CDR3 is TGTGCCAGCAGCTTAAGTTCGACCGCGGTTGAAGCTTTCTTT. The chain employs TRBV7-3 and TRBJ1-1; D unresolved. The V end lost 1 base, the J end lost 7 bases, and 13 bases lay between the germline ends. Germline V gene sequence: CDR1 SGHTA, CDR2 FQGTGA. This CDR3 has 14 residues. The full variable domain, rest sourced from reference TRBV7-3 and TRBJ1-1, is GAGVSQTPSNKVTEKGKYVELRCDPISGHTALYWYRQSLGQGPEFLIYFQGTGAADDSGLPNDRFFAVRPEGSVSTLKIQRTERGDSAVYLCASSLSSTAVEAFFGQGTRLTVV.

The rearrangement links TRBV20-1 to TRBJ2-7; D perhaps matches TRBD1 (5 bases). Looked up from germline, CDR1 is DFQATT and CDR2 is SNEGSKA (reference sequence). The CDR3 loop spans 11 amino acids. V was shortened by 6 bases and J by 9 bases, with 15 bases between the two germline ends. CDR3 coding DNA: TGCAGTGCCCGGACACCGCTGGGGCAGTACTTC. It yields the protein CSARTPLGQYF.